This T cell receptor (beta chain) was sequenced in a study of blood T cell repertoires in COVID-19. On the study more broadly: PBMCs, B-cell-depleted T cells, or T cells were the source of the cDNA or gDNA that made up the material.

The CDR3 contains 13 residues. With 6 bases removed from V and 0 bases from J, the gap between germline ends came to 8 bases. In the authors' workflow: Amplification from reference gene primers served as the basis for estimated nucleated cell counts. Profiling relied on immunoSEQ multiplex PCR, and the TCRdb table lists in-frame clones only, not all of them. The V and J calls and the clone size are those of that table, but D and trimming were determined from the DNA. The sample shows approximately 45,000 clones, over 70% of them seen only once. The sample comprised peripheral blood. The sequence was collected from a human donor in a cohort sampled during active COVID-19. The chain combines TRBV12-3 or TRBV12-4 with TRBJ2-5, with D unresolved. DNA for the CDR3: TGTGCCAGCAGATCAGGAAACCAAGAGACCCAGTACTTC. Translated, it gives CASRSGNQETQYF.